These T cell receptor beta chains were read from a single sample in a study of vaccination effects on CD4 cells after COVID-19. Here immunoSEQ multiplex PCR was the method, and the copy in TCRdb shows in-frame clones only, minus some. The data show around 49,000 clones, with more than 60% seen just once and about 30% held by the top ten. Which antigens these TCRs recognize remains unknown. The specimen was CD4+ T cells from PBMCs cultured with a peptide pool, collected before COVID-19 vaccination. The receptor set was obtained from a human donor who had a prior SARS-CoV-2 infection. The conserved cysteine and the conserved F or W are not part of the CDR3 here. The order of the fields is clone size, V gene, CDR3 length, CDR3 protein. Only some rows state a clone size, as once, few, many or a class for expanded clones.

few TRBV2 11 ASRRGALQPLH
. TRBV5-4 13 ASSLGGQNTGELF
. TRBV30 12 AWTPTGSSYEQY
. TRBV12-3/TRBV12-4 10 ASSFWGNEQY
. TRBV24-1 16 ATSDSRVSRGTTYEQY
. TRBV11-2 16 ASSSPGGSVNYNSPLH
. TRBV27 12 ASRRDRDNEKLF
. TRBV5-4 12 ASSFDRISYEQY
few TRBV11-3 10 ASSSSRYEQY
. TRBV19 13 ASSIGGTGHTEAF
. TRBV10-3 13 AMKTATTANTEAF
. TRBV5-4 13 ASSYGPRGDGEQY
. TRBV9 12 ASSVLEGAGGYT
. TRBV19 10 ASSTGRREQF
. TRBV3-1/TRBV3-2 13 ASSQGRYKVTEAF
. TRBV4-1 14 ASSQEGRGPPPVLT
. TRBV9 13 ASSVAGLNTGELF
. TRBV7-8 11 ASSRLAGNEQY
. TRBV3-1/TRBV3-2 10 ASSQDSREQF
. TRBV10-2 13 ASSESWGRMLGQY
few TRBV6-4 10 ASSVPGNTIY
. TRBV24-1 14 ATSDFESDVTDTQY
. TRBV28 11 ASRDRAWSPLH
. TRBV28 14 ASSGAAADKSYEQY
. TRBV5-6 9 ASSGDYEQY
. TRBV19 14 ASSWQGSAGPDTQY
few TRBV3-1/TRBV3-2 13 ASSLQLLGGYEQY
. TRBV7-6 13 ASSLGAGITQPQH
. TRBV19 15 ASSIGRLRDSSYEQY
. TRBV30 12 AWSDGQLYNEQF
. TRBV6-5 10 ASSGRSSEQY
. TRBV10-1 15 ASSDGTATHLGGTIY
once TRBV25-1 13 ASSGLDRVKETQY
. TRBV5-1 13 ASSFGRRRYDEQY